These 6 T cell receptor beta chains share one sample of origin, sequenced in a study of OX40 agonist ivuxolimab in advanced cancers. Clones were sequenced by immunoSEQ multiplex PCR, and TCRdb holds only the in-frame ones, with some missing. This table holds 66,000 or so clones, about nine tenths found once. The sequenced sample was CD4+ or CD8+ T cells sorted from blood, obtained in a trial of the OX40 agonist ivuxolimab. The origin of the receptors is an adult with an advanced solid tumor such as melanoma, head and neck, liver or kidney cancer.

V usage is TRBV6-6 and J usage is TRBJ1-5; 8 bases agree with TRBD1. The J segment lost 5 bases and the V segment lost 7 bases, leaving 7 bases of the junction unmatched. The CDR3 totals 14 residues. CDR1 is MNHNY and CDR2 is SVGAGI in the germline V gene (reference sequence). Here the CDR3 reads CASINTGGDQPQHF. The CDR3 bases are TGTGCCAGCATCAATACAGGGGGAGATCAGCCCCAGCATTTT.

The chain employs TRBV7-2 and TRBJ1-3, with D possibly matching TRBD1 (5 bases). Germline CDR1 reads SGHTA; CDR2 reads FQGNSA. V was clipped by 1 base and J by 6 bases, with 13 bases between them. CDR3 length: 15 amino acids. The CDR3 loop is CASSLVHAGPNTIYF. The CDR3 DNA sequence: TGTGCCAGCAGCTTAGTACATGCAGGGCCAAACACCATATATTTT. Drawing the rest from reference TRBV7-2 and TRBJ1-3, the complete variable domain is GAGVSQSPSNKVTEKGKDVELRCDPISGHTALYWYRQSLGQGLEFLIYFQGNSAPDKSGLPSDRFSAERTGGSVSTLTIQRTQQEDSAVYLCASSLVHAGPNTIYFGEGSWLTVV.

The chain is built from TRBV9 and TRBJ1-4; D is unresolved. V was clipped by 3 bases and J by 5 bases, with 17 bases between them. Per germline, CDR1 SGDLS and CDR2 YYNGEE. The CDR3 spans 16 residues. CDR3 loop: CASSEKGSAQNEKLFF. The CDR3, as DNA: TGTGCCAGCAGCGAAAAAGGTTCAGCGCAGAATGAAAAACTGTTTTTT.

This sequence joins TRBV6-5 and TRBJ1-2; D is undetermined. V lost 0 bases and J lost 5, with 7 bases in between. Per germline, CDR1 MNHEY and CDR2 SVGAGI. The CDR3 extends over 13 amino acids. In DNA, the CDR3 is TGTGCCAGCAGTTACTCGCGCCTATATGGCTACACCTTC. Protein sequence: CASSYSRLYGYTF.

The chain carries TRBV20-1 and TRBJ2-1, with unresolved D. The germline V gene encodes CDR1 DFQATT and CDR2 SNEGSKA (reference sequence). The CDR3 contains 10 residues. V lost 4 bases and J lost 10, with 8 bases in between. CDR3 nucleotide sequence: TGCAGTGCTACCAGTGGCGAGCAGTTCTTC. Protein: CSATSGEQFF.

CDR3 sequence (DNA): TGTGCCAGCAGCCCAAGGGTACGGGGCCCCGAATCCTACAATGAGCAGTTCTTC. This encodes CASSPRVRGPESYNEQFF. This chain joins TRBV2 and TRBJ2-1; D might be TRBD1 or TRBD2, each matching 5 bases. Germline loops: CDR1 SNHLY, CDR2 FYNNEI. The CDR3 sequence is 18 residues long. V lost 6 bases and J 1 base, leaving 22 bases between the germline ends.